The 25 T cell receptor beta chains below were found in one sample sequenced in a study of blood T cells in healthy people across ages. A sample-barcoded 5' primer and a J-beta primer mix were used in a second PCR of about 7 to 12 cycles. TCRdb analysed the 5' RACE reads with MiXCR anew, one entry per CDR3 protein. The sample yields approximately 900,000 distinct CDR3 sequences, just under 30% seen once. These data are also associated with another study on T cells of mothers and their children.

Sequencing used blood. The source of these receptors is a woman in her thirties or forties in good health.

This clonotype was counted many times. The chain is built from TRBV28 and TRBJ2-7; D might be TRBD2 (6 bases). The V gene lost 3 bases and the J gene lost 7 bases, with 16 bases spanning the gap. The CDR3 extends over 14 amino acids. Germline CDR1 reads MDHEN; CDR2 reads SYDVKM. The CDR3 loop reads CASSFLDRRVEQYF. For the CDR3, the DNA is TGTGCCAGCAGTTTTCTGGACCGGAGGGTGGAGCAGTACTTC. Based on the CDR3 plus reference TRBV28 and TRBJ2-7, the full variable domain is DVKVTQSSRYLVKRTGEKVFLECVQDMDHENMFWYRQDPGLGLRLIYFSYDVKMKEKGDIPEGYSVSREKKERFSLILESASTNQTSMYLCASSFLDRRVEQYFGPGTRLTVT.

This clonotype came up a few times. The V and J genes are TRBV2 and TRBJ1-2, with D perhaps TRBD1 (5 bases). Trimming stripped 7 bases from V and 8 bases from J, with 14 bases between. The CDR3 covers 12 residues. Looked up from germline, CDR1 is SNHLY and CDR2 is FYNNEI. The chain's CDR3 is CASIGGPGGYTF. The CDR3 DNA is TGTGCCAGCATCGGGGGACCGGGAGGCTACACCTTC.

This clonotype has just a few counts. The V call is TRBV3-1, the J call TRBJ1-2, with TRBD1 identical over 10 bases. Germline CDR1 reads LGHDT; CDR2 reads YNNKEL (reference sequence). The CDR3 has 15 residues. Trimming took 1 base from V and 7 from J; bases not matched to a gene: 6. The CDR3 loop is CASSQVLTGGSGYTF. CDR3 nucleotide sequence: TGTGCCAGCAGCCAAGTCTTGACAGGGGGCAGTGGCTACACCTTC.

In its sample, this clonotype was seen a few times. The chain employs TRBV27 and TRBJ2-7, with D hard to call. The V end lost 5 bases, the J end lost 3 bases, and 14 bases lay between the germline ends. CDR3 length equals 14 residues. In germline, CDR1 is MNHEY, CDR2 SMNVEV (reference sequence). CDR3 bases: TGTGCCAGCAGTCTAAAAGGGTTAAACTACGAGCAGTACTTC. It encodes CASSLKGLNYEQYF.

This sequence joins TRBV10-3 and TRBJ2-6; 9 bases map to TRBD1. After removal of 3 bases from V and 0 bases from J, the junction contained 6 bases not matched to a gene. The CDR3 consists of 18 residues. The germline gives CDR1 ENHRY, CDR2 SYGVKD. DNA of the CDR3: TGTGCCATCAGTGAACGCGGACAGGGGTCCTCTGGGGCCAACGTCCTGACTTTC. Its protein is CAISERGQGSSGANVLTF.

Remarks on this clonotype: At one end, the junction sequence differs from germline, possibly due to a read error. The chain combines TRBV4-1 with TRBJ1-2; D is uncertain. The CDR3 is 14 residues long. Germline loops: CDR1 MGHRA, CDR2 YSYEKL. The CDR3, as DNA: TGCGCCGGCAGCCAACTGGACGGTCACTATGGCTACACCTTC. As protein: CAGSQLDGHYGYTF.

This clonotype was observed a handful of times. The chain links TRBV10-3 to TRBJ2-1, with unresolved D. The CDR3 totals 14 residues. Trimming left V 6 bases short and J 0 bases short, with 9 bases between. Germline lookup yields CDR1 ENHRY and CDR2 SYGVKD. DNA for the CDR3: TGTGCCATCAGAGCCATTAGCTCCTACAATGAGCAGTTCTTC. It codes for CAIRAISSYNEQFF.

The chain recombines TRBV21-1 with TRBJ2-3. TRBV21-1 is a pseudogene segment. This CDR3 region has 12 residues. The CDR3 DNA is TGTGCCAGCAGCAAATCTAGAGATACGCAGTATTTT. Its protein product is CASSKSRDTQYF.

This clonotype was observed at least ten times. The rearrangement links TRBV6-1 to TRBJ2-7; no clear D gene. V lost 2 bases and J 3 bases, leaving 8 bases between the germline ends. This CDR3 has 13 amino acids. The germline CDR1 and CDR2 sequences are MNHNS and SASEGT. Here the CDR3 DNA reads TGTGCCAGCAGTGAATTTGGCAGCTACGAGCAGTACTTC. This encodes CASSEFGSYEQYF.

The J gene is TRBJ2-5, the V gene TRBV6-1; TRBD1 is a possible D gene (6 bases). Trimming cost V 2 bases and J 4 bases, with 8 bases left between them. The germline V gene encodes CDR1 MNHNS and CDR2 SASEGT. The CDR3 length is 13 residues. The CDR3 is CASSEMDRETQYF. The DNA of the CDR3 is TGTGCCAGCAGTGAAATGGACAGAGAGACCCAGTACTTC.

This clonotype showed up many times. The rearrangement links TRBV6-6 to TRBJ1-2; a weak D match, TRBD1 (6 bases). The germline CDR1 and CDR2 sequences are MNHNY and SVGAGI (reference sequence). The CDR3 totals 14 residues. V shed 5 bases and J shed 0 bases, with 10 bases lying between them. This chain's CDR3 is CASSEGVANYGYTF. The CDR3 DNA is TGTGCCAGCAGTGAGGGGGTGGCTAACTATGGCTACACCTTC.

The chain joins TRBV27 to TRBJ2-7; tentatively, D is TRBD1 or TRBD2 (6 bases each). V lost 10 bases, J lost 2 bases, and 15 bases lay in between. Germline V gene sequence: CDR1 MNHEY, CDR2 SMNVEV (reference sequence). The CDR3 consists of 13 residues. The CDR3 coding sequence is TGTGCCACCCGGAGGGGGGCTACCTACGAGCAGTACTTC. Protein sequence: CATRRGATYEQYF.

This clonotype was recorded a few times. This chain joins TRBV4-3 and TRBJ2-1, with D hard to call. V lost 0 bases to trimming and J lost 0 bases, with 6 bases between them. CDR1 and CDR2 from the germline V gene are LGHNA and YSLEER. CDR3 length: 15 residues. This CDR3 reads CASSQDVASYNEQFF. CDR3 nucleotide sequence: TGCGCCAGCAGCCAAGATGTGGCCTCCTACAATGAGCAGTTCTTC.

This chain uses TRBV4-1 with TRBJ1-1, with D uncertain. Germline V gives CDR1 MGHRA, CDR2 YSYEKL. Trimming took off 4 bases at V and 4 bases at J, with 16 bases between the two ends. The CDR3 sequence is 15 residues long. DNA for the CDR3: TGCGCCAGCAGCCTGTCGGGCTCCGGGAGCACTGAAGCTTTCTTT. Its protein is CASSLSGSGSTEAFF.

This chain uses TRBV28 with TRBJ2-1; D tentatively reads TRBD1 or TRBD2 (5 bases each). V lost 1 base, J lost 3 bases, and 13 bases lay in between. CDR1 and CDR2 (germline): MDHEN, SYDVKM. There are 16 residues in the CDR3. The CDR3 region is CASSLSGARFYNEQFF. DNA of the CDR3: TGTGCCAGCAGTTTATCCGGGGCCCGCTTCTACAATGAGCAGTTCTTC.

The rearrangement uses TRBV28 and TRBJ1-2, with 8 nucleotides matching TRBD1. The CDR3 has 14 amino acids. Losses at the gene ends were 3 bases for V and 3 bases for J; bases not matched to a gene: 3. CDR1 is MDHEN and CDR2 is SYDVKM in the germline V gene. CDR3 sequence (DNA): TGTGCCAGCAGTTTCGGGACAGGCGACTATGGCTACACCTTC. Protein sequence: CASSFGTGDYGYTF.

This clonotype occurred many times. This chain connects TRBV27 to TRBJ2-1; D is possibly TRBD2 (6 bases). The germline V and J ends were trimmed by 3 bases and 7 bases, with 13 bases remaining between them. CDR1 MNHEY and CDR2 SMNVEV come from the germline V gene (reference sequence). CDR3 length: 14 amino acids. The CDR3 sequence is CASSLRGPGNEQFF. DNA of the CDR3: TGTGCCAGCAGTTTGCGGGGCCCGGGGAATGAGCAGTTCTTC.

This chain connects TRBV30 to TRBJ2-7; the D gene could be TRBD1 or TRBD2 (5 bases each). The V gene lost 2 bases and the J gene lost 0 bases, with 14 bases spanning the gap. Germline V CDR1 and CDR2: GTSNPN, SVGIG (reference sequence). The CDR3 runs to 15 residues. The CDR3 spells CAWSPRTGLSYEQYF. CDR3 DNA: TGTGCCTGGAGTCCCCGAACAGGACTCTCCTACGAGCAGTACTTC.

V usage is TRBV11-2 and J usage is TRBJ2-5, with D perhaps TRBD1 (7 bases). The DNA end is a closer match to TRBJ2-7, so the J assignment may be wrong. This CDR3 is 14 amino acids long. The germline V gene encodes CDR1 SGHAT and CDR2 FQNNGV. Written as DNA, the CDR3 is TGTGCCAGCAGCTTAGGTCCAGGGGGGTACGAGCAGTACTTC. It specifies CASSLGPGGYEQYF.

This rearrangement joins TRBV19 to TRBJ2-3; D assignment may be TRBD1 or TRBD2 (6 bases each). The germline gives CDR1 LNHDA, CDR2 SQIVND (reference sequence). This CDR3 contains 12 residues. Trimming stripped 4 bases from V and 10 bases from J, with 12 bases between. CDR3 nucleotide sequence: TGTGCCAGTAGTAGACCAGGGGAGGCGCAGTATTTT. Translated: CASSRPGEAQYF.

This sequence joins TRBV28 and TRBJ2-7; D may be TRBD2 (6 bases). V was trimmed by 9 bases and J by 3 bases, leaving 18 bases between them. Germline V gene data show CDR1 as MDHEN and CDR2 as SYDVKM. The CDR3 has 14 amino acids. CDR3 amino acids: CASRTGGDRYEQYF. CDR3 DNA sequence: TGTGCCAGTCGGACTGGCGGGGACCGCTACGAGCAGTACTTC.

This clonotype was found many times. The gene calls are TRBV9 and TRBJ1-2; tentative D call: TRBD1 (6 bases). Trimming removed 4 bases at V and 5 bases at J, with 18 bases between. Germline CDR1 SGDLS, CDR2 YYNGEE. The CDR3 has 15 amino acids. The CDR3 region has the DNA TGTGCCAGCAGCCCAGAGACAGGCTTCCTTTATGGCTACACCTTC. This encodes CASSPETGFLYGYTF.

This clonotype has at least ten counts. This chain connects TRBV28 to TRBJ2-5, with a tentative D call TRBD2 (5 bases). Germline V gene lookup returns CDR1 MDHEN and CDR2 SYDVKM. The CDR3 extends over 14 amino acids. Trimming pared 4 bases from V and 4 bases from J, leaving 13 bases between. Written as DNA, the CDR3 is TGTGCCAGCAGTTCCCCTAGCTACGCAGAGACCCAGTACTTC. The encoded protein is CASSSPSYAETQYF.

This clonotype was observed at least ten times. The CDR3 region has the DNA TGCAGTGCTAGTGTCGTCAGAGACTACGAGCAGTACTTC. Its translation is CSASVVRDYEQYF. This rearrangement joins TRBV20-1 to TRBJ2-7; D gene unclear. This CDR3 contains 13 residues. V lost 3 bases to trimming and J lost 3 bases, with 12 bases between them. The germline gives CDR1 DFQATT, CDR2 SNEGSKA (reference sequence).

The chain uses TRBV20-1 and TRBJ2-4, with D unresolved. V was trimmed by 0 bases and J by 1 base, leaving 10 bases between them. The CDR3 runs to 15 residues. In germline, CDR1 is DFQATT, CDR2 SNEGSKA (reference sequence). CDR3 bases: TGCAGTGCTAGAGACGGGTTTAGGGCCAAAAACATTCAGTACTTC. Its translation: CSARDGFRAKNIQYF.